A selection of T cell receptor beta chains follows, all from one sample in a study of esophageal squamous cell carcinoma tumors. TCRdb ran MiXCR on the 5' RACE reads and lists one entry per CDR3 protein. The table shows 1,000 to 1,500 distinct CDR3 sequences, with roughly an eighth occurring only once. The specimen sequenced was tumor tissue. The receptor set was obtained from a man between 45 and 80 years old with esophageal squamous cell carcinoma. Each CDR3 is given with its conserved first and last residue. A D gene is named only where the DNA matches it firmly. A clone size is listed for some rows: how often the clone was seen (once, few, many), or a class if it is expanded.

size: .; D: .; V: TRBV28; J: TRBJ1-1; DNA: TGTGCCAGCAGTACACAGAACACTGAAGCTTTCTTT; CDR3: CASSTQNTEAFF
size: medium-sized; D: .; V: TRBV11-2; J: TRBJ2-2; DNA: TGTGCCAGCAGCTTAGAACCCTCCAGACAGAACACCGGGGAGCTGTTTTTT; CDR3: CASSLEPSRQNTGELFF
size: medium-sized; D: .; V: TRBV12-3/TRBV12-4; J: TRBJ2-1; DNA: TGTGCCAGCACCCCCCCGAGCTCCTACAATGAGCAGTTCTTC; CDR3: CASTPPSSYNEQFF
size: large; D: .; V: TRBV6-1; J: TRBJ1-4; DNA: TGTGCCAGCCTCCAGACAGGTTCAACTAATGAAAAACTGTTTTTT; CDR3: CASLQTGSTNEKLFF
size: medium-sized; D: .; V: TRBV12-3/TRBV12-4; J: TRBJ2-2; DNA: TGTGCCACGAGCTTTAGGGCAGCCGGGGAGCTGTTTTTT; CDR3: CATSFRAAGELFF
size: large; D: .; V: TRBV21-1; J: TRBJ2-1; DNA: TGTGCCAGCAGCAAAGCGCTAAGGGTAAAGGCTAGACTGGGGCACAATGAGCAGTTCTTC; CDR3: CASSKALRVKARLGHNEQFF
size: .; D: TRBD2; V: TRBV25-1; J: TRBJ2-3; DNA: TGTGCCAGCAGTCAAACGGGGGGGCGCACAGATACGCAGTATTTT; CDR3: CASSQTGGRTDTQYF
size: .; D: .; V: TRBV10-3; J: TRBJ1-5; DNA: TGTGCCACTCAATTGACAAGGGGCGATCAGCCCCAGCATTTT; CDR3: CATQLTRGDQPQHF
size: medium-sized; D: .; V: TRBV27; J: TRBJ2-3; DNA: TGTGCCAGCAACCGACTAGGATACACAGATACGCAGTATTTT; CDR3: CASNRLGYTDTQYF
size: medium-sized; D: .; V: TRBV7-9; J: TRBJ2-7; DNA: TGTGCCAGCAGCTTAGACGGCGGGGCAGGCTACGAGCAGTACTTC; CDR3: CASSLDGGAGYEQYF
size: medium-sized; D: .; V: TRBV7-3; J: TRBJ2-1; DNA: TGTGCCAGCAGCTTAATCGACAGGAATGAGCAGTTCTTC; CDR3: CASSLIDRNEQFF
size: medium-sized; D: .; V: TRBV29-1; J: TRBJ1-5; DNA: TGCAGCGCCTCCGCCGCGGGGCTCAATCAGCCCCAGCATTTT; CDR3: CSASAAGLNQPQHF
size: large; D: .; V: TRBV4-3; J: TRBJ2-3; DNA: TGCGCCAGCAGCCAAGATGCCCCTAATGGAGGTGATACGCAGTATTTT; CDR3: CASSQDAPNGGDTQYF
size: .; D: .; V: TRBV27; J: TRBJ1-1; DNA: TGTGCCAACATCGGGTTAAGGCGAGGGGACACTGAAGCTTTCTTT; CDR3: CANIGLRRGDTEAFF
size: medium-sized; D: TRBD1; V: TRBV5-1; J: TRBJ2-1; DNA: TGCGCCAGCAGCCCGCTGGGACAGGGGGCTTTTAATGAGCAGTTCTTC; CDR3: CASSPLGQGAFNEQFF
size: large; D: .; V: TRBV20-1; J: TRBJ1-3; DNA: TGCAGTGCTCCTCGTACAGGGAGCGGGGACACCATATATTTT; CDR3: CSAPRTGSGDTIYF
size: medium-sized; D: TRBD1; V: TRBV28; J: TRBJ2-7; DNA: TGTGCCAGCAGAACATTTCCGGGACAGGCATACGAGCAGTACTTC; CDR3: CASRTFPGQAYEQYF
size: large; D: .; V: TRBV3-1; J: TRBJ1-3; DNA: TGTGCCAGCACGGGGACGGACTCTGGAAACACCATATATTTT; CDR3: CASTGTDSGNTIYF
size: medium-sized; D: .; V: TRBV18; J: TRBJ1-5; DNA: TGTGCCAGCTCATCCAGTCCGTCTGGGGATCAGCCCCAGCATTTT; CDR3: CASSSSPSGDQPQHF
size: medium-sized; D: .; V: TRBV7-2; J: TRBJ2-5; DNA: TGTGCCAGCAGCTTACTGGAGACCCAGTACTTC; CDR3: CASSLLETQYF
size: few; D: TRBD2; V: TRBV3-1; J: TRBJ2-7; DNA: TGTGCCAGCAGTCAAGGTCTATTCGCGGGAGGCCTTAATTCGGGCTCCTACGAGCAGTACTTC; CDR3: CASSQGLFAGGLNSGSYEQYF
size: .; D: .; V: TRBV29-1; J: TRBJ1-5; DNA: TGCAGCGTTGTGGAGGGGTACAATCAGCCCCAGCATTTT; CDR3: CSVVEGYNQPQHF
size: medium-sized; D: TRBD2; V: TRBV5-1; J: TRBJ2-5; DNA: TGCGCCAGCAGACGACTAGCGGTTCAAGAGACCCAGTACTTC; CDR3: CASRRLAVQETQYF
size: medium-sized; D: .; V: TRBV30; J: TRBJ1-5; DNA: TGTGCCTGGAACGAATATAGCAATCAGCCCCAGCATTTT; CDR3: CAWNEYSNQPQHF
size: medium-sized; D: .; V: TRBV14; J: TRBJ1-2; DNA: TGTGCCAGCAGCCAAGGGGCGACAGGACTCTATGGCTACACCTTC; CDR3: CASSQGATGLYGYTF
size: medium-sized; D: TRBD2; V: TRBV15; J: TRBJ2-5; DNA: TGTGCCACCAGCGGTTCCCGGGGGGGCTTGGAGACCCAGTACTTC; CDR3: CATSGSRGGLETQYF
size: medium-sized; D: .; V: TRBV24-1; J: TRBJ2-3; DNA: TGTGCCACCAGTCATGGGCCGGCAATGGATACGCAGTATTTT; CDR3: CATSHGPAMDTQYF
size: few; D: .; V: TRBV6-6; J: TRBJ1-1; DNA: TGTGCCAGCGTCCCGGGGGAGGGGACCGCTTTCTTT; CDR3: CASVPGEGTAFF
size: .; D: .; V: TRBV18; J: TRBJ2-1; DNA: TGTGCCAGCTCACCGGACTTACAGCACAATGAGCAGTTCTTC; CDR3: CASSPDLQHNEQFF
size: medium-sized; D: TRBD1; V: TRBV20-1; J: TRBJ1-5; DNA: TGCAGTGCGGTCGGACAGGGCAATCAGCCCCAGCATTTT; CDR3: CSAVGQGNQPQHF
size: medium-sized; D: .; V: TRBV5-6; J: TRBJ2-3; DNA: TGTGCCAGCAGCTTGGCGGGCCCCACAGATACGCAGTATTTT; CDR3: CASSLAGPTDTQYF
size: few; D: .; V: TRBV7-9; J: TRBJ1-1; DNA: TGTGCCAGCAGAATAGAGGGGATTTCGGCTGAAGCTTTCTTT; CDR3: CASRIEGISAEAFF
size: medium-sized; D: TRBD1; V: TRBV24-1; J: TRBJ1-5; DNA: TGTGCCACCAGTGATAAACAGGGGGGGAATCAGCCCCAGCATTTT; CDR3: CATSDKQGGNQPQHF
size: large; D: TRBD1; V: TRBV6-1; J: TRBJ1-5; DNA: TGTGCCAGCAGCGGGGGGACAGGCTATAATCAGCCCCAGCATTTT; CDR3: CASSGGTGYNQPQHF
size: few; D: TRBD1; V: TRBV18; J: TRBJ2-3; DNA: TGTGCCAGCTCCCCTGACCGAGACAGGGTACCAGATACGCAGTATTTT; CDR3: CASSPDRDRVPDTQYF
size: few; D: .; V: TRBV29-1; J: TRBJ1-5; DNA: TGCAGCGTTGAAGCGGGGCGAAATCAGCCCCAGCATTTT; CDR3: CSVEAGRNQPQHF
size: medium-sized; D: TRBD1; V: TRBV29-1; J: TRBJ1-1; DNA: TGCAGCGTTGAAGCAGGAGGGACAGCAAACACTGAAGCTTTCTTT; CDR3: CSVEAGGTANTEAFF